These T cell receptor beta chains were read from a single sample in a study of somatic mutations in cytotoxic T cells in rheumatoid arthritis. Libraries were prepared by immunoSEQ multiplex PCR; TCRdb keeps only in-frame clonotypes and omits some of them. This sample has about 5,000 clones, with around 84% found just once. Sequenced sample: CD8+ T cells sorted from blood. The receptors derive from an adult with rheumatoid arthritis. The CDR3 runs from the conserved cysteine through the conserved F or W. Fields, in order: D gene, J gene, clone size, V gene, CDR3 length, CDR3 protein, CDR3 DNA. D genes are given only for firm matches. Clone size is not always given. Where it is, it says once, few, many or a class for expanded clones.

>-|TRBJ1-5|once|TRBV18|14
CASSPPDRNQPQHF
TGTGCCAGCTCACCACCGGACAGAAATCAGCCCCAGCATTTT
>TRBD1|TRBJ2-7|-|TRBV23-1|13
CASSQLQGDEQYF
TGCGCCAGCAGTCAATTACAGGGGGACGAGCAGTACTTC
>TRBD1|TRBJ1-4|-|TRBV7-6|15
CASSLVGQGDEKLFF
TGTGCCAGCAGCTTAGTCGGACAGGGAGATGAAAAACTGTTTTTT
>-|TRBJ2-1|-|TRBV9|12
CASSTRVNEQFF
TGTGCCAGCAGCACCAGGGTAAATGAGCAGTTCTTC
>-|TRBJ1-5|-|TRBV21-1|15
CASRLTGRSNQPQHF
TGTGCCAGCAGACTCACAGGGAGGAGCAATCAGCCCCAGCATTTT
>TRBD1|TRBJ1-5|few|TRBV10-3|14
CATGTGDGNQPQHF
TGTGCCACCGGGACAGGGGATGGGAATCAGCCCCAGCATTTT
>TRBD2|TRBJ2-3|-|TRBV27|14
CASSYGGRVNTQYF
TGTGCCAGCAGTTACGGCGGGAGGGTAAATACGCAGTATTTT
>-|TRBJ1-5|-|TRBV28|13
CASSFPGSQPQHF
TGTGCCAGCAGTTTTCCGGGTAGTCAGCCCCAGCATTTT
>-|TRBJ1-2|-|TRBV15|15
CATSRDPSDNYGYTF
TGTGCCACCAGCAGAGATCCTTCGGATAACTATGGCTACACCTTC
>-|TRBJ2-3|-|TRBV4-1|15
CASSQERLAKDTQYF
TGCGCCAGCAGCCAAGAACGGCTAGCGAAGGATACGCAGTATTTT
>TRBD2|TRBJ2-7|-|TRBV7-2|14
CASSPAGGPGEQYF
TGTGCCAGCAGCCCAGCGGGAGGGCCGGGAGAGCAGTACTTC